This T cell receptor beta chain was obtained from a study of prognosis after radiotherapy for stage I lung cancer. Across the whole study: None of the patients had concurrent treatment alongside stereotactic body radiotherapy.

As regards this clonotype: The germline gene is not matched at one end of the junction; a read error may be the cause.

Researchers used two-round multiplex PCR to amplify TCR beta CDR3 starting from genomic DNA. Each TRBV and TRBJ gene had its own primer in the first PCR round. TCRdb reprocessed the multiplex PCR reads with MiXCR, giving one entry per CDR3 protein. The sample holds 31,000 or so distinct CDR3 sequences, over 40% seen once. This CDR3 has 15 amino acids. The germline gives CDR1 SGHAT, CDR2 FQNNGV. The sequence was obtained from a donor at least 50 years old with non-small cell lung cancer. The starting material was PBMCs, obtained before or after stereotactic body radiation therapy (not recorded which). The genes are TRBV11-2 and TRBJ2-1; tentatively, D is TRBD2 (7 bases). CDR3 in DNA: TGTGCCAGCAGTTTAGCCGGGGAGGGGGGTTATGAGCAGTTCTTC. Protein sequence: CASSLAGEGGYEQFF. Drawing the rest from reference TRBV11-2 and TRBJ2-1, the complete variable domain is EAGVAQSPRYKIIEKRQSVAFWCNPISGHATLYWYQQILGQGPKLLIQFQNNGVVDDSQLPKDRFSAERLKGVDSTLKIQPAKLEDSAVYLCASSLAGEGGYEQFFGPGTRLTVL.